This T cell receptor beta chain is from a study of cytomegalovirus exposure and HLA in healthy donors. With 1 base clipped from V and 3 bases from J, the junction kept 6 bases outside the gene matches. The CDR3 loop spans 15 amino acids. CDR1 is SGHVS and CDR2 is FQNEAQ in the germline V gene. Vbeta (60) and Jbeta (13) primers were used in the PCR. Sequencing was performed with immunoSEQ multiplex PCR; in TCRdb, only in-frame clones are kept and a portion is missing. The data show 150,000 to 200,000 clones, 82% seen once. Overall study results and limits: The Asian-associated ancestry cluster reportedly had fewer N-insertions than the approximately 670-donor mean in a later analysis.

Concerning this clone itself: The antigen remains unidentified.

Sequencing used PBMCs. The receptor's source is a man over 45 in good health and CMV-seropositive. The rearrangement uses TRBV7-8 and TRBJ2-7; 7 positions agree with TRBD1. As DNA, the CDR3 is TGTGCCAGCAGCTTAGGGACCGACAGGGTCTACGAGCAGTACTTC. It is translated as CASSLGTDRVYEQYF.